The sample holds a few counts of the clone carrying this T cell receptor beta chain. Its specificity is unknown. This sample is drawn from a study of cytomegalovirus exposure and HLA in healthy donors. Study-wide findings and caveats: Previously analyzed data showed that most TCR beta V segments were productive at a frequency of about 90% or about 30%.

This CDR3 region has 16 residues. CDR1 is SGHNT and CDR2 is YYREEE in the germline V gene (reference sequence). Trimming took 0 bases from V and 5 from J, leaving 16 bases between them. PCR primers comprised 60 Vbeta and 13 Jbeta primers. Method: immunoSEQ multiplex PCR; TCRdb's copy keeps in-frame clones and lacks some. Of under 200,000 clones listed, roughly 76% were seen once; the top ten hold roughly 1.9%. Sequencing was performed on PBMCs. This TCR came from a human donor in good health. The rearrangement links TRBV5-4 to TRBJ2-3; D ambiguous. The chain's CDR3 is CASSLDGFDLLDTQYF. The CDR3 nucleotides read TGTGCCAGCAGCTTGGACGGCTTCGACTTGTTAGATACGCAGTATTTT.